One TCR beta chain is described in this entry. CDR1 and CDR2 from the germline V gene are MNHNS and SASEGT. The CDR3 is 14 amino acids. With 2 bases removed from V and 1 base from J, the gap between germline ends came to 8 bases. These data originate in a study of control samples from healthy donors and cancer patients. The data were produced by immunoSEQ multiplex PCR, yet TCRdb's version contains in-frame clones alone and is incomplete. The table lists some 120,000 clones, roughly 87% of them singletons, with roughly 1.9% in the top ten. Specimen: blood. This sequence joins TRBV6-1 and TRBJ1-1; D gene unclear. This sequence originates from a man younger than 35 in good health. CDR3 DNA: TGTGCCAGCAGTGAATTGGGAGGGAACACTGAAGCTTTCTTT. Translation: CASSELGGNTEAFF.